The clone carrying this T cell receptor beta chain has more than one count but fewer than ten. This specimen belongs to a study of T-cell memory formation after mild COVID-19. With V trimmed by 1 base and J by 7 bases, 6 bases remained unmatched. Germline CDR1 and CDR2: LGHDT and YNNKEL (reference sequence). The CDR3 totals 15 residues. MiXCR, applied by TCRdb to the 5' RACE reads, yields one record per CDR3 protein. The sample has 100,000 to 120,000 distinct CDR3 sequences, roughly 20% seen once. Sequencing was done on a sample of PBMCs or a T cell subset sorted from them (not recorded which). This TCR was recovered from a man between 18 and 35 years old who had mild COVID-19 (a few samples of this study predate the infection). Cell type and time point are not known. The rearrangement links TRBV3-1 to TRBJ2-1; 8 nucleotides align to TRBD2. The CDR3 here is CASSQGPRGGNEQFF. The CDR3 DNA is TGTGCCAGCAGCCAAGGCCCACGGGGGGGAAATGAGCAGTTCTTC.